This T cell receptor beta chain comes out of a study of glioma-infiltrating T cells. CDR3 length equals 16 residues. Per germline, CDR1 SGHTA and CDR2 FQGNSA. Using RNA template, CDR3s of TCR alpha and beta were amplified with iRepertoire arm-PCR. One entry per CDR3 protein results from TCRdb running MiXCR on the multiplex PCR reads. The sample has roughly 120,000 distinct CDR3 sequences; roughly 24% are singletons. On this clonotype: A read error may account for a junction end that differs from germline.

Sequenced material: glioma tissue, nonneoplastic brain tissue, or PBMCs (not recorded which). The source of this sequence is a human donor with low-grade glioma or glioblastoma, undergoing nonglioma brain surgery, or in good health (not recorded which). The J gene is TRBJ2-4, the V gene TRBV7-2; possibly TRBD2 for D (7 bases). CDR3 loop: CAGSLIGGGPENIQYF. CDR3 DNA sequence: TGTGCCGGCAGCTTAATAGGGGGAGGGCCGGAAAACATTCAGTACTTC.